Following are 21 T cell receptor beta chains from one sample sequenced in a study of cytomegalovirus exposure and HLA in healthy donors. This PCR relied on a set of 60 Vbeta primers and 13 Jbeta primers. Sequencing was performed with immunoSEQ multiplex PCR; in TCRdb, only in-frame clones are kept and a portion is missing. The table records around 110,000 clones, 71% of them present only once. The sample was PBMCs. The source is a female donor in good health and CMV-seronegative.

This clone was detected only a few times. The chain carries TRBV19 and TRBJ1-5, with D perhaps matching TRBD1 (5 bases). The germline V and J ends were trimmed by 7 bases and 9 bases, with 16 bases remaining between them. The CDR3 loop spans 13 amino acids. Germline CDR1 reads LNHDA; CDR2 reads SQIVND (reference sequence). CDR3 sequence (DNA): TGTGCCAGTAAAGCGCAGGGTTCTTGGCCCCAGCATTTT. Translating it yields CASKAQGSWPQHF.

In its sample, this clone was seen a few times. Other DNA sequences in this sample translate to the same CDR3. This chain connects TRBV7-3 to TRBJ2-3, with a tentative D call TRBD1 (5 bases). This CDR3 has 14 residues. CDR1 is SGHTA and CDR2 is FQGTGA in the germline V gene. The germline V and J ends were trimmed by 2 bases and 2 bases, with 8 bases remaining between them. The CDR3 here is CASSLGHSTDTQYF. The DNA for the CDR3 is TGTGCCAGCAGCTTAGGACACTCCACAGATACGCAGTATTTT.

This clone has a handful of counts. The chain has TRBV7-3 and TRBJ2-3; TRBD2 is a possible D gene (7 bases). The germline CDR1 and CDR2 sequences are SGHTA and FQGTGA. V was cut by 5 bases and J by 6 bases, with 18 bases left in between. CDR3 size: 15 residues. CDR3 in DNA: TGTGCCAGCAGCCCCCGCGGGGGCCTTGGTGATACGCAGTATTTT. The encoded protein is CASSPRGGLGDTQYF.

The chain combines TRBV18 with TRBJ2-3, with 8 bases matching TRBD2. The CDR3 contains 14 residues. Germline-derived CDR1 and CDR2 are KGHSH and LQKENI. With 4 bases clipped from V and 6 bases from J, the junction kept 6 bases outside the gene matches. The CDR3 here is CASSLSGAEDTQYF. DNA of the CDR3: TGTGCCAGCTCACTTAGCGGGGCGGAGGATACGCAGTATTTT.

V usage is TRBV9 and J usage is TRBJ2-7, with a possible D match to TRBD2 (6 bases). This CDR3 contains 13 residues. V lost 0 bases to trimming and J lost 7 bases, with 11 bases between them. Germline CDR1 is SGDLS and CDR2 is YYNGEE. The CDR3 nucleotides read TGTGCCAGCAGCGTAGTTCTGGGGGGAGAGCAGTACTTC. This translates into CASSVVLGGEQYF.

This chain joins TRBV9 and TRBJ2-1; 10 positions agree with TRBD2. This CDR3 region has 15 residues. Germline CDR1 and CDR2: SGDLS and YYNGEE. V lost 4 bases and J lost 1; bases outside the gene matches: 2. The CDR3 DNA reads TGTGCCAGCAGCCTAGCGGGAGTATCCTACAATGAGCAGTTCTTC. As protein: CASSLAGVSYNEQFF.

The rearrangement links TRBV6-4 to TRBJ2-3; D is undetermined. Germline CDR1 MRHNA, CDR2 SNTAGT. V gave up 3 bases and J gave up 5 bases, with 9 bases separating them. This CDR3 contains 13 residues. The DNA of the CDR3 is TGTGCCAGCAGTGAGATTTACGGAGATACGCAGTATTTT. This gives the protein CASSEIYGDTQYF.

This clone came up a few times. The rearrangement joins TRBV5-4 to TRBJ2-1; 8 bases match TRBD2. The CDR3 runs to 15 residues. Trimming removed 2 bases from V and 0 bases from J; junction bases left unmatched: 1. Germline assignment: CDR1 SGHNT and CDR2 YYREEE (reference sequence). As DNA, the CDR3 is TGTGCCAGCAGCTTAAGCGGGAGCTCCTACAATGAGCAGTTCTTC. It yields the protein CASSLSGSSYNEQFF.

V is TRBV19 and J is TRBJ2-1; 14 bases fit TRBD2. V trimming: 5 bases; J trimming: 6 bases; junction bases outside the gene matches: 6. The CDR3 extends over 16 amino acids. Germline values: CDR1 LNHDA, CDR2 SQIVND (reference sequence). The CDR3 protein is CASSAGTSGSPNEQFF. The CDR3 nucleotides read TGTGCCAGTAGTGCCGGGACTAGCGGGAGCCCCAATGAGCAGTTCTTC.

This chain connects TRBV4-2 to TRBJ2-3; perhaps TRBD2 as D (6 bases). Trimming removed 3 bases at V and 3 bases at J, with 25 bases between. This CDR3 contains 19 residues. The germline CDR1 and CDR2 sequences are LGHNA and YNFKEQ. CDR3 nucleotide sequence: TGTGCCAGCAGCCAGATAATTGGAAGGGTAGCGGAACCGACAGATACGCAGTATTTT. It specifies CASSQIIGRVAEPTDTQYF.

J is TRBJ2-1 and V is TRBV5-1; TRBD1 matches at 9 bases. The length of the CDR3 is 18 residues. Germline lookup yields CDR1 SGHRS and CDR2 YFSETQ. Trimming cost V 2 bases and J 5 bases; bases outside gene matches: 14. As DNA, the CDR3 is TGCGCCAGCAGCTTATGGGATTCCGGGACAGGGAGACACAATGAGCAGTTCTTC. Encoded protein: CASSLWDSGTGRHNEQFF.

The chain has TRBV9 and TRBJ2-7; TRBD1 agrees at 9 bases. The germline V gene encodes CDR1 SGDLS and CDR2 YYNGEE. There are 13 residues in the CDR3. Germline trimming cut 10 bases from V and 5 bases from J; bases unmatched to any gene: 10. CDR3 loop: CALHLDRGHEQYF. In DNA, the CDR3 is TGTGCCCTCCATTTGGACAGGGGTCACGAGCAGTACTTC.

The chain has TRBV9 and TRBJ2-1; weak D call: TRBD1 (7 bases). CDR3 length: 19 amino acids. Trimming removed 0 bases from V and 0 bases from J, with 19 bases in between. CDR1 is SGDLS and CDR2 is YYNGEE in the germline V gene. The CDR3 here is CASSVGRGQRRRSYNEQFF. Here the CDR3 DNA reads TGTGCCAGCAGCGTAGGGCGGGGACAGAGGCGGCGCTCCTACAATGAGCAGTTCTTC.

The genes are TRBV6-5 and TRBJ2-1, with 9 nucleotides matching TRBD2. Losses at the gene ends were 0 bases for V and 7 bases for J; bases not matched to a gene: 1. CDR1 is MNHEY and CDR2 is SVGAGI in the germline V gene. CDR3 length: 14 amino acids. As DNA, the CDR3 is TGTGCCAGCAGTTACTCGCTAGCGGGGAATGAGCAGTTCTTC. Translated, it gives CASSYSLAGNEQFF.

This clone was seen a few times. This chain joins TRBV29-1 and TRBJ2-5; 8 bases match TRBD1. The CDR3 is 13 residues long. Germline CDR1 and CDR2: SQVTM and ANQGSEA. J was trimmed by 2 bases and V by 8 bases; bases with no gene match: 7. The CDR3, as DNA: TGCAGCCTACTGGGACAGGCTCAAGAGACCCAGTACTTC. Translated: CSLLGQAQETQYF. Full variable domain (rest looked up from reference TRBV29-1 and TRBJ2-5): SAVISQKPSRDICQRGTSLTIQCQVDSQVTMMFWYRQQPGQSLTLIATANQGSEATYESGFVIDKFPISRPNLTFSTLTVSNMSPEDSSIYLCSLLGQAQETQYFGPGTRLLVL.

This clone counts as medium-sized. This chain uses TRBV6-4 with TRBJ2-1; TRBD2 matches at 7 bases. J gave up 7 bases and V 6 bases, and 12 bases lay outside the gene matches. There are 15 residues in the CDR3. Germline V CDR1 and CDR2: MRHNA, SNTAGT. CDR3 bases: TGTGCCAGCAGCCAATTGGCGGGAGAGTCAAATGAGCAGTTCTTC. Its translation is CASSQLAGESNEQFF.

The gene calls are TRBV15 and TRBJ1-3; perhaps TRBD1 as D (5 bases). Germline V gene lookup returns CDR1 LNHNV and CDR2 YYDKDF (reference sequence). This CDR3 has 17 amino acids. Between the trimmed V and J ends, which lost 0 bases and 0 bases, there was a span of 12 bases. CDR3 sequence (DNA): TGTGCCACCAGCAGAGAGACGGGGGTGGTCTCTGGAAACACCATATATTTT. It encodes CATSRETGVVSGNTIYF.

The chain has TRBV27 and TRBJ1-1; D unclear. This CDR3 has 14 amino acids. CDR1 MNHEY and CDR2 SMNVEV come from the germline V gene (reference sequence). The germline V and J ends were trimmed by 3 bases and 3 bases, with 11 bases remaining between them. The CDR3 DNA sequence: TGTGCCAGCAGTTTGACACCACGTGACACTGAAGCTTTCTTT. This encodes CASSLTPRDTEAFF.

The chain links TRBV29-1 to TRBJ2-5, with D unclear. The germline V gene encodes CDR1 SQVTM and CDR2 ANQGSEA. The CDR3 sequence is 11 residues long. V was trimmed by 1 base and J by 4 bases, leaving 4 bases between them. In DNA form, the CDR3 reads TGCAGCGTTGAAGCGGGAGAGACCCAGTACTTC. Translated, it gives CSVEAGETQYF.

This clone has more than one count but fewer than ten. CDR3 amino acids: CASSLALGRALNTEAFF. DNA for the CDR3: TGTGCCAGCAGCTTGGCCCTCGGCAGGGCCTTGAACACTGAAGCTTTCTTT. The J gene is TRBJ1-1, the V gene TRBV5-5; a possible D gene is TRBD1 (5 bases). From germline, CDR1 is SGHKS and CDR2 YYEKEE (reference sequence). There are 17 residues in the CDR3. Trimming pared 0 bases from V and 0 bases from J, leaving 15 bases between.

The chain has TRBV6-5 and TRBJ1-4; D is undetermined. V lost 2 bases, J lost 11 bases, and 15 bases lay in between. The CDR3 consists of 14 residues. Germline V CDR1 and CDR2: MNHEY, SVGAGI. This chain's CDR3 is CASSYGTADEKLFF. The CDR3 nucleotides are TGTGCCAGCAGTTACGGTACAGCCGACGAGAAACTGTTTTTT.